This entry features one TCR beta chain sequence. In the original analysis: Estimation of nucleated cell counts relied on the amplification of reference gene primers. Sequencing was performed with immunoSEQ multiplex PCR; in TCRdb, only in-frame clones are kept and a portion is missing. V and J calls and clone size follow that table, whereas D and trimming were derived from the DNA. Of about 280,000 clones listed, around nine tenths are singletons. CDR1 is SGHTA and CDR2 is FQGTGA in the germline V gene. V trimming: 2 bases; J trimming: 2 bases; junction bases outside the gene matches: 9. The CDR3 loop spans 16 amino acids. The sample originates from a study of blood T cell repertoires in COVID-19. Study at large: The cDNA or gDNA used as material had been derived from T cells, B-cell-depleted T cells, or PBMCs.

Ages ranged from about 18 to 100 years, with residence in some 25 US areas. Cohorts were assigned according to the clinical history that participants reported. This sequence joins TRBV7-3 and TRBJ2-7; 7 nucleotides align to TRBD2. Input material: PBMCs or T cells enriched from blood (not recorded which). The TCR comes from a woman aged 55-69 years in a cohort exposed to, infected with or recovered from COVID-19 (not recorded which). The CDR3 loop reads CASSLLLAMVAYEQYF. The DNA for the CDR3 is TGTGCCAGCAGCTTACTACTAGCGATGGTGGCCTACGAGCAGTACTTC. The full variable domain, completed using reference TRBV7-3 and TRBJ2-7, is GAGVSQTPSNKVTEKGKYVELRCDPISGHTALYWYRQSLGQGPEFLIYFQGTGAADDSGLPNDRFFAVRPEGSVSTLKIQRTERGDSAVYLCASSLLLAMVAYEQYFGPGTRLTVT.